The entry below describes one TCR beta chain. Its antigen is as yet unknown. UMI-labeled 5' RACE TRB cDNA libraries were prepared from the cells. TCRdb reprocessed the 5' RACE reads, with one entry per CDR3 protein and no DNA. The specimen's table records over 100,000 distinct CDR3 sequences. The CDR3 spans 18 residues. Germline lookup yields CDR1 MDHEN and CDR2 SYDVKM. The sample is drawn from a study of CXCR3-negative and CXCR3-positive naive CD8 T cells. Overall study results and limits: Similar TRBV-TRBJ usage was seen in naive cells (both CXCR3-negative and CXCR3-positive), but memory cells differed. Memory CD8+ T cell repertoires were far less diverse than both naive subsets.

Sequencing was carried out using naive CXCR3- CD8+ T cells from blood. The subset denotes: CD45RO-CCR7+CD27+CD95- naive CD8+ T cells lacking CXCR3 (TNR3-). The receptor comes from a human donor in good health. Some clones in this sample may be carry-over from other donors' samples. This chain uses TRBV28 with TRBJ2-5; TCRdb gives TRBD2 as the D gene, but with no DNA this cannot be confirmed. The CDR3 protein is CASTPRTSGGAIQETQYF.